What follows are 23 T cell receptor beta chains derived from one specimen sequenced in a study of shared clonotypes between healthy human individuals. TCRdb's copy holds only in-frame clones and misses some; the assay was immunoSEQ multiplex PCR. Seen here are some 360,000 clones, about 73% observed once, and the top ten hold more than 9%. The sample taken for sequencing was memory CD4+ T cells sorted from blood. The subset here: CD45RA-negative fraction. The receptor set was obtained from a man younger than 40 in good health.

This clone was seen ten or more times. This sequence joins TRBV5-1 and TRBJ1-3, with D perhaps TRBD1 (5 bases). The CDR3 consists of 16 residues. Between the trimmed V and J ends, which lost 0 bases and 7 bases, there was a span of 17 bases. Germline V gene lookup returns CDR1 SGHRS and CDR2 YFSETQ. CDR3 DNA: TGCGCCAGCAGCTTGGGGGACTCCCATGCTAGGAACACCATATATTTT. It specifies CASSLGDSHARNTIYF. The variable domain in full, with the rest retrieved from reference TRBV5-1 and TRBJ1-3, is KAGVTQTPRYLIKTRGQQVTLSCSPISGHRSVSWYQQTPGQGLQFLFEYFSETQRNKGNFPGRFSGRQFSNSRSEMNVSTLELGDSALYLCASSLGDSHARNTIYFGEGSWLTVV.

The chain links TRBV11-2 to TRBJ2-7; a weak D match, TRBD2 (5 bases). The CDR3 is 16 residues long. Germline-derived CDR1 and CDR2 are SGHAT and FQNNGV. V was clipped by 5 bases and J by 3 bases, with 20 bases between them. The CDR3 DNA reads TGTGCCAGCAGCCCATTAGGAGGTGGCGGAATCTACGAGCAGTACTTC. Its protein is CASSPLGGGGIYEQYF.

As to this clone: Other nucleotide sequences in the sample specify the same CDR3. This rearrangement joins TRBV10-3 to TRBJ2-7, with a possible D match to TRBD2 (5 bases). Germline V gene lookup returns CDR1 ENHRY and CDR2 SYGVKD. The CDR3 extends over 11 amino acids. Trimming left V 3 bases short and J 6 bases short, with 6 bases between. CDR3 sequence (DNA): TGTGCCATCAGTGAACTAGGCGAGCAGTACTTC. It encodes CAISELGEQYF.

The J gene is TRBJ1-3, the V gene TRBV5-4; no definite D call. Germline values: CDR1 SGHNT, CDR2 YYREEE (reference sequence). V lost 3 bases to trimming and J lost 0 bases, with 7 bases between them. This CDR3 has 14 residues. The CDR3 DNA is TGTGCCAGCAGCTCACGGGACTCTGGAAACACCATATATTTT. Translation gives CASSSRDSGNTIYF.

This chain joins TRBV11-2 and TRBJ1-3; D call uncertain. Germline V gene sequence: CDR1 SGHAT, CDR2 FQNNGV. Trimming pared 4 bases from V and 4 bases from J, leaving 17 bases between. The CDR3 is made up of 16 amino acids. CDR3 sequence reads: CASSSIVGPIGNTIYF. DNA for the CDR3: TGTGCCAGCAGCTCTATTGTCGGGCCGATAGGAAACACCATATATTTT.

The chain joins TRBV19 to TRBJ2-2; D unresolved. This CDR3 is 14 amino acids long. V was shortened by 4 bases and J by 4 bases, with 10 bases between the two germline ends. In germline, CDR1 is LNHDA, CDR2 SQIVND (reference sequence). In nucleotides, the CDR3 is TGTGCCAGTAGTACCGTGACGGGCACCGGGGAGCTGTTTTTT. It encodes CASSTVTGTGELFF.

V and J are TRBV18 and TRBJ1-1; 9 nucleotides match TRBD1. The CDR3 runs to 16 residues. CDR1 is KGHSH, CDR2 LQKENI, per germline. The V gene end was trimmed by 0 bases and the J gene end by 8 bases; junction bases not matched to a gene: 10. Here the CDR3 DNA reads TGTGCCAGCTCACCACCGGGACAGGGTAGTGAGAAAGAAGCTTTCTTT. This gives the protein CASSPPGQGSEKEAFF.

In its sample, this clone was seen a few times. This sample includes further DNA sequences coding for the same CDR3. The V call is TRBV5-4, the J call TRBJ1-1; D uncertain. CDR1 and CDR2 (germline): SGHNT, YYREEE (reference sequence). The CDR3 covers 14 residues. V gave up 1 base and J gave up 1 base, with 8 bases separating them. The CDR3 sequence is CASSLTQTNTEAFF. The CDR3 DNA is TGTGCCAGCAGCTTGACACAGACGAACACTGAAGCTTTCTTT.

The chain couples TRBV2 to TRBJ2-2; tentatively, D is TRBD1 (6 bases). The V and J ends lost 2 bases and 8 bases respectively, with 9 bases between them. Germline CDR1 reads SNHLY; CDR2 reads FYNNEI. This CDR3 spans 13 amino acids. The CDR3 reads CASSEQGIGELFF. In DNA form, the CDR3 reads TGTGCCAGCAGTGAACAGGGGATAGGGGAGCTGTTTTTT. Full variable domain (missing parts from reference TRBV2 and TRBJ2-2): EPEVTQTPSHQVTQMGQEVILRCVPISNHLYFYWYRQILGQKVEFLVSFYNNEISEKSEIFDDQFSVERPDGSNFTLKIRSTKLEDSAMYFCASSEQGIGELFFGEGSRLTVL.

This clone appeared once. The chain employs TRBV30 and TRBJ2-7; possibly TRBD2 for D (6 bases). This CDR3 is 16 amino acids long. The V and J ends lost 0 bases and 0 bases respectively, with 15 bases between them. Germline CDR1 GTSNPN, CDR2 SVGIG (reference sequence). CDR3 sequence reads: CAWSVLGLADSYEQYF. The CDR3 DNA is TGTGCCTGGAGTGTACTTGGGTTAGCGGACTCCTACGAGCAGTACTTC.

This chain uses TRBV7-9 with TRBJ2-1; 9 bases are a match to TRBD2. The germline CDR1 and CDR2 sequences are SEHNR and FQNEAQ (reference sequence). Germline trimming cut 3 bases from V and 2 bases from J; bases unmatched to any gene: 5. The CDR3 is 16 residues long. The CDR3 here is CASSFSREGPYNEQFF. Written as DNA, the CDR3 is TGTGCCAGCAGCTTTTCGCGGGAGGGCCCCTACAATGAGCAGTTCTTC.

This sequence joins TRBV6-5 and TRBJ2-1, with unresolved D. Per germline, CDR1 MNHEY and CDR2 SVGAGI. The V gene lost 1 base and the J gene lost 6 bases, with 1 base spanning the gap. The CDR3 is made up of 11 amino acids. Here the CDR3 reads CASSYFNEQFF. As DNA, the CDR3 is TGTGCCAGCAGTTACTTCAATGAGCAGTTCTTC.

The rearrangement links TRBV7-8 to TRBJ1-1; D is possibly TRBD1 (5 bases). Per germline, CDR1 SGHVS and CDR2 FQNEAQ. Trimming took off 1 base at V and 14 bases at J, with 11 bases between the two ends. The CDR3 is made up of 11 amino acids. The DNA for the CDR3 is TGTGCCAGCAGCTTAGGGGGCGGGGCGTTCTTT. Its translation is CASSLGGGAFF. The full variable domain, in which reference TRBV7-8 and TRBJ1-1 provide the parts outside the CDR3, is GAGVSQSPRYKVAKRGQDVALRCDPISGHVSLFWYQQALGQGPEFLTYFQNEAQLDKSGLPSDRFFAERPEGSVSTLKIQRTQQEDSAVYLCASSLGGGAFFGQGTRLTVV.

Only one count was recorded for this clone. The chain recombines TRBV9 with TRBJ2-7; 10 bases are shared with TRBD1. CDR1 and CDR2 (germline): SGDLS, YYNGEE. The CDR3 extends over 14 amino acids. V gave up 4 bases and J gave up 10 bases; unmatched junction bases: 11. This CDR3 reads CASSTDLGTGEQYF. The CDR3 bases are TGTGCCAGCAGCACTGACCTTGGGACAGGGGAACAGTACTTC.

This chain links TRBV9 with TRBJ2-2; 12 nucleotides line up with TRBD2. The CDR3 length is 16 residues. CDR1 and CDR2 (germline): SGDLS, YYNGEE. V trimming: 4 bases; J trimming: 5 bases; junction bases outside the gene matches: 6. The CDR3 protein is CASSPIGTSGTGELFF. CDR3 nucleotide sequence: TGTGCCAGCAGCCCAATCGGGACTAGCGGGACCGGGGAGCTGTTTTTT.

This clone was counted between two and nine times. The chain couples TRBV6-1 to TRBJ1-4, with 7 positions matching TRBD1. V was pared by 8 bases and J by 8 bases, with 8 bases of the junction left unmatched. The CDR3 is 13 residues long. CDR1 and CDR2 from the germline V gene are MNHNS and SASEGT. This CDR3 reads CASFTGAAEKLFF. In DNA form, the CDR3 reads TGTGCCAGCTTTACAGGGGCCGCAGAAAAACTGTTTTTT.

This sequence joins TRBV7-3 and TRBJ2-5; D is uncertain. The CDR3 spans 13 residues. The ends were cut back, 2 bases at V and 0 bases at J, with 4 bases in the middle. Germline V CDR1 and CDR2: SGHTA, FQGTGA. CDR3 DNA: TGTGCCAGCAGCTTACAGTACCAAGAGACCCAGTACTTC. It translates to CASSLQYQETQYF.

CDR3 nucleotide sequence: TGTGCCAGCAGCTTAAGCGGTACTAGCAATCAGCCCCAGCATTTT. It is translated as CASSLSGTSNQPQHF. The V and J genes are TRBV7-2 and TRBJ1-5; D is unresolved. The CDR3 is 15 residues long. Trimming stripped 2 bases from V and 0 bases from J, with 8 bases between. Germline CDR1 is SGHTA and CDR2 is FQGNSA.

Here the CDR3 DNA reads TGTGCCAGTATCGGGACTAGCGGGACGGTTGAGCAGTTCTTC. It encodes CASIGTSGTVEQFF. V is TRBV19 and J is TRBJ2-1, with TRBD2 matching over 13 bases. This CDR3 spans 14 amino acids. Germline V lookup: CDR1 LNHDA, CDR2 SQIVND (reference sequence). The ends lost 7 bases at V and 9 bases at J; junction bases unmatched: 6.

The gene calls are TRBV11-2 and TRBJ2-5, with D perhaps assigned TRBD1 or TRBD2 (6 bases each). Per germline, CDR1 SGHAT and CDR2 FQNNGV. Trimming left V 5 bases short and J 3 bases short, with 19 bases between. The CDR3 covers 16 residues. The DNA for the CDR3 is TGTGCCAGCAGCCCGCTCGGGGGCGGAGGAAAAGAGACCCAGTACTTC. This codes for CASSPLGGGGKETQYF.

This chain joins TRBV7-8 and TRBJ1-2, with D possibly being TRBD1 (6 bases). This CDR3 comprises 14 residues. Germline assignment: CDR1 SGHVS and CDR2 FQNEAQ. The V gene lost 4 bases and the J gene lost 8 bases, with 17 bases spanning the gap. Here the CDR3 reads CASSSVPEGGGYTF. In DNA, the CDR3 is TGTGCCAGCAGCTCGGTACCCGAGGGGGGAGGCTACACCTTC.

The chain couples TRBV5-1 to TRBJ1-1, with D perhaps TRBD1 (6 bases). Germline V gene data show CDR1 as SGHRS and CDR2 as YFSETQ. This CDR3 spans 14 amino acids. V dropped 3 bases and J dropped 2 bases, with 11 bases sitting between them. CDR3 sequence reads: CASSSDSLNTEAFF. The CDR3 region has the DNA TGCGCCAGCAGCTCGGACAGCTTAAACACTGAAGCTTTCTTT.

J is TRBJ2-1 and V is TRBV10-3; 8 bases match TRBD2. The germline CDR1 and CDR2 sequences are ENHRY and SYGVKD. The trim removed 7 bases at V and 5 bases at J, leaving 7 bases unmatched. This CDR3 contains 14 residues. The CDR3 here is CAITALAGNNEQFF. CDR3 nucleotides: TGTGCCATCACGGCGCTAGCGGGTAACAATGAGCAGTTCTTC.